This TCR beta chain was observed in a study of T cell changes during pregnancy in multiple sclerosis. Some clones are missing from TCRdb's copy, which holds only in-frame ones; the method was immunoSEQ multiplex PCR. The sample includes approximately 79,000 clones, roughly 92% of them seen just once. V was shortened by 2 bases and J by 3 bases, with 10 bases between the two germline ends. Germline V gene lookup returns CDR1 LNHDA and CDR2 SQIVND (reference sequence). The CDR3 totals 14 residues. V is TRBV19 and J is TRBJ1-1, with D possibly TRBD1 on 5 matching bases. The clonotype originates from a female donor with multiple sclerosis, enrolled in a pregnancy study. The sequencing here drew on CD4+ T cells from peripheral blood mononuclear cells, taken before pregnancy. The CDR3 here is CASSIQGADTEAFF. The CDR3 DNA reads TGTGCCAGTAGTATACAGGGCGCGGACACTGAAGCTTTCTTT.